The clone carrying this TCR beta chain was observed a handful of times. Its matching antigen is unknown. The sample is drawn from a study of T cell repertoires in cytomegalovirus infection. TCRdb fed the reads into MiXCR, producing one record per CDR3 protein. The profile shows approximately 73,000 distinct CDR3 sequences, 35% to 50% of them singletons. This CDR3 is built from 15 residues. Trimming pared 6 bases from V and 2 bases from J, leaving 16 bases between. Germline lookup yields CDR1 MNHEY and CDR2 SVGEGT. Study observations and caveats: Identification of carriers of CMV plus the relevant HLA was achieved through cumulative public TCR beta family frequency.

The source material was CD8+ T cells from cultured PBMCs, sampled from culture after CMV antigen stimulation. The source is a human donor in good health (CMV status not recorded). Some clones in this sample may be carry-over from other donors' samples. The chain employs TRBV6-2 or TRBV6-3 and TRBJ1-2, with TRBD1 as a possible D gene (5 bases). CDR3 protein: CASRSGHQENYGYTF. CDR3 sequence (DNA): TGTGCCAGCAGGTCCGGACACCAAGAAAACTATGGCTACACCTTC.